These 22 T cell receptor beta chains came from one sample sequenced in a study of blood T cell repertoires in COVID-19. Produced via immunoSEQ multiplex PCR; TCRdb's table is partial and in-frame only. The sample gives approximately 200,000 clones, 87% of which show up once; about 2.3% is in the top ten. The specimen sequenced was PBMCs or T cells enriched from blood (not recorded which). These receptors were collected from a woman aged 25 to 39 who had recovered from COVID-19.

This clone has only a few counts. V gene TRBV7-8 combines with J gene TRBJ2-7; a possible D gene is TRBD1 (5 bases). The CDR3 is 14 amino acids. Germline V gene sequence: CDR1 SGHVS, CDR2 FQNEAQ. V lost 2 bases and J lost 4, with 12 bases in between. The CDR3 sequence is CASSLSGAEYEQYF. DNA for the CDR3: TGTGCCAGCAGCTTAAGTGGGGCCGAGTACGAGCAGTACTTC.

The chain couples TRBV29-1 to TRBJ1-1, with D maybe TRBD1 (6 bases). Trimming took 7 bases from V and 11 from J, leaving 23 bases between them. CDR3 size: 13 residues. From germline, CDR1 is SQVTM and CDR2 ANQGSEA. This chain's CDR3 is CSGEPSQGSAAFF. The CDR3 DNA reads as TGCAGCGGGGAACCTTCACAGGGTTCGGCGGCTTTCTTT.

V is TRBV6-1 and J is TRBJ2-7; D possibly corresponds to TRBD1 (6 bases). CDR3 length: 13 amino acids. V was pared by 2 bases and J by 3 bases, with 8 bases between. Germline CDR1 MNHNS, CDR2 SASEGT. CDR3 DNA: TGTGCCAGCAGTGAAACGGGACACTACGAGCAGTACTTC. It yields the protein CASSETGHYEQYF.

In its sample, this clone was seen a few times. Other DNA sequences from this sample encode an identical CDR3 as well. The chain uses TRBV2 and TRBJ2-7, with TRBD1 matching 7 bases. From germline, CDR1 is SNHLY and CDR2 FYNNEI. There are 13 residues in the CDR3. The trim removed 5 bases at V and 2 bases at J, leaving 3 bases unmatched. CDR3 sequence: CASSLDRAYEQYF. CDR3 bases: TGTGCCAGCAGTCTAGACAGGGCCTACGAGCAGTACTTC. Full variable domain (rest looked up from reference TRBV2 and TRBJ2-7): EPEVTQTPSHQVTQMGQEVILRCVPISNHLYFYWYRQILGQKVEFLVSFYNNEISEKSEIFDDQFSVERPDGSNFTLKIRSTKLEDSAMYFCASSLDRAYEQYFGPGTRLTVT.

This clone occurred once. The CDR3 loop is CACPSGRTNTEAFF. CDR3 DNA sequence: TGTGCCTGCCCCTCCGGGAGGACGAACACTGAAGCTTTCTTT. The V call is TRBV30, the J call TRBJ1-1; D is uncertain. Trimming pared 6 bases from V and 1 base from J, leaving 15 bases between. The CDR3 loop spans 14 amino acids. Germline lookup yields CDR1 GTSNPN and CDR2 SVGIG (reference sequence).

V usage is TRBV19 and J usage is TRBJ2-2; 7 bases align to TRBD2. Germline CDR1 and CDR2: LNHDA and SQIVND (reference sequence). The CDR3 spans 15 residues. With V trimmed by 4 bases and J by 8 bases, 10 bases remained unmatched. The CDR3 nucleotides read TGTGCCAGTAGTACTTGGGGGGAGGGCCGAGGGGAGCTGTTTTTT. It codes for CASSTWGEGRGELFF.

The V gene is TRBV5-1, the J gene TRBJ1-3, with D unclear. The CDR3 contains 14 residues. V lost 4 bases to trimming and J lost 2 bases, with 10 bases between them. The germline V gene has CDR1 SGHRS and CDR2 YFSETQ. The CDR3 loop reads CASSVGVAGNTIYF. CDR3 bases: TGCGCCAGCAGCGTAGGAGTGGCTGGAAACACCATATATTTT.

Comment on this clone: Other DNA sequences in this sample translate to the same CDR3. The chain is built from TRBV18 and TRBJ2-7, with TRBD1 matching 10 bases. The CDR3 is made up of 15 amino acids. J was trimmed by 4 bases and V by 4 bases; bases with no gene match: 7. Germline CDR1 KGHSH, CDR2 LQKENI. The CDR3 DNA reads TGTGCCAGCTCACTAGGGACAGGGGAGACGTACGAGCAGTACTTC. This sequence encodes CASSLGTGETYEQYF.

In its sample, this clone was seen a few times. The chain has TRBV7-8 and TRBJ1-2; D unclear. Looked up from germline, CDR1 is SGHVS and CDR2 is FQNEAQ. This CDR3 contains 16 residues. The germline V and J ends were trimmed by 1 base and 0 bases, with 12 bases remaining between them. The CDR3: CASSLVGGATNYGYTF. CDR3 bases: TGTGCCAGCAGCTTAGTCGGCGGCGCCACTAACTATGGCTACACCTTC. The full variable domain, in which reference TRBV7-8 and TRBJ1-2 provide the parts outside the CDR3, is GAGVSQSPRYKVAKRGQDVALRCDPISGHVSLFWYQQALGQGPEFLTYFQNEAQLDKSGLPSDRFFAERPEGSVSTLKIQRTQQEDSAVYLCASSLVGGATNYGYTFGSGTRLTVV.

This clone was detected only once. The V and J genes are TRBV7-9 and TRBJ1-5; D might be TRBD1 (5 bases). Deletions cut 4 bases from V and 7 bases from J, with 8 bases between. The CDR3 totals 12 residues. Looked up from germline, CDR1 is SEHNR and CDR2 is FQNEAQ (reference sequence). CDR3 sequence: CASSSPGQPQHF. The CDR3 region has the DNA TGTGCCAGCAGCTCCCCAGGGCAGCCCCAGCATTTT.

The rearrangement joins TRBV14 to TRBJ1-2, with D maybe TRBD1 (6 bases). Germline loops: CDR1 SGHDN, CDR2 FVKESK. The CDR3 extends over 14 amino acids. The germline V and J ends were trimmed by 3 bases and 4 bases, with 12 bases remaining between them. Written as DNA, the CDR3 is TGTGCCAGCAGCCAGAGGGGGGGCGCCTATGGCTACACCTTC. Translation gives CASSQRGGAYGYTF. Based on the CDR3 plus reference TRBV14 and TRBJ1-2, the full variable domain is EAGVTQFPSHSVIEKGQTVTLRCDPISGHDNLYWYRRVMGKEIKFLLHFVKESKQDESGMPNNRFLAERTGGTYSTLKVQPAELEDSGVYFCASSQRGGAYGYTFGSGTRLTVV.

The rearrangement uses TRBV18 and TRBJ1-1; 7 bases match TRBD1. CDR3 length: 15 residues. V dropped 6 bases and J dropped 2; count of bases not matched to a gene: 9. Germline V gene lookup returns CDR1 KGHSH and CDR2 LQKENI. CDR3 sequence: CASSRQRQGNTEAFF. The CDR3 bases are TGTGCCAGCTCCCGACAGCGACAGGGTAACACTGAAGCTTTCTTT.

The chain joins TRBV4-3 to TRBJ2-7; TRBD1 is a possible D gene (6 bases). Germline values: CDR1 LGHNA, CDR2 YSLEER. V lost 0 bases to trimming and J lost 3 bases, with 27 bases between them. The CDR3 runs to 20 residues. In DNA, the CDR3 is TGCGCCAGCAGCCAAGAATGGTTGTTGTTAGGCAGGGGCGATAACTACGAGCAGTACTTC. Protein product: CASSQEWLLLGRGDNYEQYF.

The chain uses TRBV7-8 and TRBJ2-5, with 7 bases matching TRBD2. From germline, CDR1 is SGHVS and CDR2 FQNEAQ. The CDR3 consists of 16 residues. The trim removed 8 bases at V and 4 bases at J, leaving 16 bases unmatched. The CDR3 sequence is CASRTPASGDAETQYF. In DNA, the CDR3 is TGTGCCAGCCGAACACCGGCTAGCGGAGATGCAGAGACCCAGTACTTC.

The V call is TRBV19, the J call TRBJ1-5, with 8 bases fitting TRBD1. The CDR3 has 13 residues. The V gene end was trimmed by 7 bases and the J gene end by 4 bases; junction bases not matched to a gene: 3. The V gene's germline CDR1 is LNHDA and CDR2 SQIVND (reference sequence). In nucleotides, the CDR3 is TGTGCCAGTACGGACAGGGAGAATCAGCCCCAGCATTTT. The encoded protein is CASTDRENQPQHF. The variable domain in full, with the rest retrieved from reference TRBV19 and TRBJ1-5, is DGGITQSPKYLFRKEGQNVTLSCEQNLNHDAMYWYRQDPGQGLRLIYYSQIVNDFQKGDIAEGYSVSREKKESFPLTVTSAQKNPTAFYLCASTDRENQPQHFGDGTRLSIL.

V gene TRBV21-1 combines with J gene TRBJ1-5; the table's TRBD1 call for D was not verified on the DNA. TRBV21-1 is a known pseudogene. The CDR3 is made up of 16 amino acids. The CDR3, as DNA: TGTGCCAGCAGCAAAGGGGACAGGGGTAGCAATCAGCCCCAGCATTTT. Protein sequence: CASSKGDRGSNQPQHF.

CDR3 DNA: TGTGCCAGCATTTACCGGGACTATTGCCCCAATGAGCAGTTCTTC. This codes for CASIYRDYCPNEQFF. This chain connects TRBV6-4 to TRBJ2-1; TRBD2 matches at 7 bases. The CDR3 covers 15 residues. The V and J ends lost 7 bases and 6 bases, in that order; junction bases with no gene match: 12. From germline, CDR1 is MRHNA and CDR2 SNTAGT.

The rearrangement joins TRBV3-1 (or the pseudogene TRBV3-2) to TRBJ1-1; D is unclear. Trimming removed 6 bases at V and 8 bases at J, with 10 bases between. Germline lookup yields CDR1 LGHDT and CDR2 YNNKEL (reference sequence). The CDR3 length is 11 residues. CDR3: CASSLHFEAFF. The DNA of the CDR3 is TGTGCCAGCAGTCTCCACTTCGAAGCTTTCTTT.

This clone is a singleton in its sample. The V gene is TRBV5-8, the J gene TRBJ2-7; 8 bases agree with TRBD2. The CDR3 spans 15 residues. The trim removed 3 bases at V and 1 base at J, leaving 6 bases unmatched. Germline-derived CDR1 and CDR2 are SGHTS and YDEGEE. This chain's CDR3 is CASSSFGGGSYEQYF. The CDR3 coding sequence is TGTGCCAGCAGCTCATTCGGGGGGGGTTCCTACGAGCAGTACTTC.

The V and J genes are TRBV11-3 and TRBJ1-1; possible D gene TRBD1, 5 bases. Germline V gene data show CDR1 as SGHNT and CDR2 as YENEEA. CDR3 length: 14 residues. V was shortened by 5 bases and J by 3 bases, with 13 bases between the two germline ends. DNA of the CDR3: TGTGCCAGCAGCCCACCAGGGCTTGACACTGAAGCTTTCTTT. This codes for CASSPPGLDTEAFF.

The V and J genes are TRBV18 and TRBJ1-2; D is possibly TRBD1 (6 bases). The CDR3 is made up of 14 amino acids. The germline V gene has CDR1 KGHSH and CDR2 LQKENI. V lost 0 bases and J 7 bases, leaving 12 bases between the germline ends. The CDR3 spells CASSPPTGRGGYTF. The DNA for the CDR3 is TGTGCCAGCTCACCACCGACAGGACGGGGTGGCTACACCTTC.

The CDR3: CASSQPHRGRFNYGYTF. CDR3 DNA sequence: TGCGCCAGCAGCCAGCCTCACAGGGGGCGCTTTAACTATGGCTACACCTTC. The chain combines TRBV4-3 with TRBJ1-2; 9 positions agree with TRBD1. V was clipped by 3 bases and J by 1 base; unmatched bases: 9. The V gene's germline CDR1 is LGHNA and CDR2 YSLEER. The CDR3 is 17 residues long.